Following are 27 T cell receptor beta chains from one sample sequenced in a study of shared clonotypes between healthy human individuals. Clones were sequenced by immunoSEQ multiplex PCR, and TCRdb holds only the in-frame ones, with some missing. The repertoire includes 450,000 to 700,000 clones, about 95% of them detected once, and 0.09% to 0.13% sits in the top ten. Naive CD8 isolation took CD45RO-negative cells positively selected for CCR7 and excluded terminally differentiated effector memory CD45RA+ cells. Sequenced material: naive CD8+ T cells sorted from blood. These receptors originate from a woman aged 30 to 39 in good health.

This chain joins TRBV4-1 and TRBJ1-1; possible D gene TRBD1, 5 bases. Germline CDR1 MGHRA, CDR2 YSYEKL. The length of the CDR3 is 13 residues. V lost 4 bases, J lost 4 bases, and 10 bases lay in between. Here the CDR3 DNA reads TGCGCCAGCAGCCTCAGGGAGGGCACTGAAGCTTTCTTT. It is translated as CASSLREGTEAFF.

The count of this clone is one. The chain couples TRBV27 to TRBJ2-2; a weak D match, TRBD1 (6 bases). The germline gives CDR1 MNHEY, CDR2 SMNVEV (reference sequence). V was shortened by 5 bases and J by 6 bases, with 10 bases between the two germline ends. The CDR3 has 13 amino acids. CDR3 sequence (DNA): TGTGCCAGCAGTCTCAGGGGCCCCGGGGAGCTGTTTTTT. Translation gives CASSLRGPGELFF.

The chain has TRBV18 and TRBJ2-7; 7 bases are a match to TRBD1. With V trimmed by 3 bases and J by 0 bases, 5 bases remained unmatched. CDR1 is KGHSH, CDR2 LQKENI, per germline. This CDR3 is 15 amino acids long. The CDR3 spells CASSPTGPTSYEQYF. CDR3 DNA sequence: TGTGCCAGCTCACCGACAGGGCCCACCTCCTACGAGCAGTACTTC.

CDR3 nucleotides: TGTGCCAGCAGCTCCCCCTTTGGCGGGAGTTCTCTTAATGAGCAGTTCTTC. Translation gives CASSSPFGGSSLNEQFF. The chain is built from TRBV7-6 and TRBJ2-1; TRBD2 agrees at 7 bases. Unmatched junction bases numbered 16, after V lost 4 bases and J lost 7 bases. The CDR3 runs to 17 residues. Germline V gene lookup returns CDR1 SGHVS and CDR2 FNYEAQ.

This chain connects TRBV11-2 to TRBJ2-3, with a possible D match to TRBD2 (6 bases). The CDR3 runs 16 residues. Trimming pared 3 bases from V and 4 bases from J, leaving 17 bases between. Germline assignment: CDR1 SGHAT and CDR2 FQNNGV. CDR3 DNA sequence: TGTGCCAGCAGCTTCCATCCCGGGAGCGGCGCAGATACGCAGTATTTT. The encoded protein is CASSFHPGSGADTQYF.

The rearrangement uses TRBV19 and TRBJ2-1, with a weak D call TRBD2 (5 bases). CDR1 is LNHDA, CDR2 SQIVND, per germline (reference sequence). V lost 5 bases and J 0 bases, leaving 20 bases between the germline ends. The length of the CDR3 is 18 residues. The CDR3 reads CASSPDLGGPSSYNEQFF. CDR3 nucleotide sequence: TGTGCCAGTAGTCCGGACTTGGGCGGCCCCAGCTCCTACAATGAGCAGTTCTTC.

The chain combines TRBV7-9 with TRBJ1-2; TRBD1 is a possible D gene (5 bases). V gave up 3 bases and J gave up 6 bases, with 11 bases separating them. This CDR3 is built from 13 residues. The germline CDR1 and CDR2 sequences are SEHNR and FQNEAQ (reference sequence). Here the CDR3 DNA reads TGTGCCAGCAGCTTGGGGGGGACTAATGGCTACACCTTC. It codes for CASSLGGTNGYTF.

The rearrangement uses TRBV11-2 and TRBJ2-5; unclear D gene. Trimming pared 5 bases from V and 5 bases from J, leaving 12 bases between. Germline CDR1 SGHAT, CDR2 FQNNGV. The CDR3 extends over 13 amino acids. CDR3: CASSPSDWETQYF. The CDR3 DNA is TGTGCCAGCAGCCCCAGCGACTGGGAGACCCAGTACTTC.

V gene TRBV28 combines with J gene TRBJ2-6, with TRBD1 matching 8 bases. V was clipped by 6 bases and J by 0 bases; unmatched bases: 7. From germline, CDR1 is MDHEN and CDR2 SYDVKM. This CDR3 contains 17 residues. CDR3 DNA: TGTGCCAGCAGGAACAGGGGGGAACCCTCTGGGGCCAACGTCCTGACTTTC. Translating it yields CASRNRGEPSGANVLTF.

The genes are TRBV6-9 and TRBJ2-1; D ambiguous. The germline V gene has CDR1 MNHGY and CDR2 SVAAGI. The CDR3 extends over 15 amino acids. Trimming cost V 1 base and J 10 bases, with 17 bases left between them. The CDR3 sequence: CASSYCYLPFSEQFF. DNA for the CDR3: TGTGCCAGCAGTTATTGCTACTTACCTTTTTCAGAGCAGTTCTTC.

The chain employs TRBV5-1 and TRBJ2-3, with D perhaps matching TRBD2 (5 bases). V lost 6 bases to trimming and J lost 8 bases, with 13 bases between them. The length of the CDR3 is 12 residues. CDR1 SGHRS and CDR2 YFSETQ come from the germline V gene. CDR3 protein: CASNGNAGTQYF. CDR3 in DNA: TGCGCCAGCAACGGGAATGCCGGTACGCAGTATTTT.

CDR3 residues: CASSEEGYNEQFF. CDR3 DNA sequence: TGTGCCAGCAGTGAAGAAGGCTACAATGAGCAGTTCTTC. The chain recombines TRBV25-1 with TRBJ2-1; D ambiguous. V lost 2 bases and J lost 3, with 5 bases in between. CDR3 length: 13 amino acids. The V gene's germline CDR1 is MGHDK and CDR2 SYGVNS.

This rearrangement joins TRBV7-9 to TRBJ2-7; 8 bases are a match to TRBD2. CDR1 SEHNR and CDR2 FQNEAQ come from the germline V gene (reference sequence). The V and J ends lost 5 bases and 2 bases, in that order; junction bases with no gene match: 5. The CDR3 extends over 14 amino acids. The CDR3 reads CASSPSGLAYEQYF. DNA for the CDR3: TGTGCCAGCAGCCCGTCGGGACTAGCCTACGAGCAGTACTTC.

Comment on this clone: Within the sample, other DNA sequences also encode this same CDR3. The chain combines TRBV19 with TRBJ1-5; TRBD1 matches 8 bases. J lost 3 bases, V lost 5 bases, and 3 bases had no gene match. The CDR3 has 14 residues. The germline V gene encodes CDR1 LNHDA and CDR2 SQIVND (reference sequence). Here the CDR3 DNA reads TGTGCCAGTAGTCAGGGGGCTATCAATCAGCCCCAGCATTTT. Its translation: CASSQGAINQPQHF.

V and J are TRBV4-1 and TRBJ2-7, with D uncertain. This CDR3 is built from 13 residues. The germline CDR1 and CDR2 sequences are MGHRA and YSYEKL. The V and J ends lost 2 bases and 5 bases respectively, with 10 bases between them. The CDR3 loop reads CASSQSREHEQYF. The CDR3, as DNA: TGCGCCAGCAGCCAATCAAGGGAACACGAGCAGTACTTC.

This clone appeared once. J is TRBJ1-5 and V is TRBV9; weak D call: TRBD1 (6 bases). V gave up 0 bases and J gave up 4 bases, with 17 bases separating them. CDR3 length: 17 residues. The germline gives CDR1 SGDLS, CDR2 YYNGEE. The CDR3 nucleotides are TGTGCCAGCAGCGTAGCTTGGGTGCAGGGGAGAAATCAGCCCCAGCATTTT. It specifies CASSVAWVQGRNQPQHF.

This rearrangement joins TRBV2 to TRBJ2-3; 9 positions agree with TRBD1. Germline CDR1 is SNHLY and CDR2 is FYNNEI. This CDR3 spans 15 amino acids. V lost 4 bases to trimming and J lost 2 bases; unmatched junction nucleotides: 4. The CDR3 nucleotides are TGTGCCAGCAGTGGGGGACAGGGCTCCACAGATACGCAGTATTTT. It encodes CASSGGQGSTDTQYF.

The V and J genes are TRBV28 and TRBJ1-4; 7 bases line up with TRBD1. The CDR3 loop spans 15 amino acids. The J segment lost 10 bases and the V segment lost 6 bases, leaving 14 bases of the junction unmatched. In germline, CDR1 is MDHEN, CDR2 SYDVKM. In nucleotides, the CDR3 is TGTGCCAGCAGACCCCTGAGGACAGGCCTCGGAAAACTGTTTTTT. As protein: CASRPLRTGLGKLFF.

The rearrangement links TRBV6-5 to TRBJ1-1; D may be TRBD1 (5 bases). V was shortened by 2 bases and J by 10 bases, with 14 bases between the two germline ends. Per the germline V gene, CDR1 is MNHEY and CDR2 is SVGAGI. CDR3 length equals 13 residues. The CDR3 sequence: CASSYGAGQVAFF. CDR3 coding DNA: TGTGCCAGCAGTTACGGGGCAGGGCAAGTAGCTTTCTTT.

V is TRBV29-1 and J is TRBJ2-7, with 7 positions matching TRBD2. V dropped 7 bases and J dropped 7; count of bases not matched to a gene: 4. Germline V gives CDR1 SQVTM, CDR2 ANQGSEA. There are 10 residues in the CDR3. The CDR3 here is CSARAGEQYF. The CDR3 region has the DNA TGCAGCGCACGAGCGGGGGAGCAGTACTTC.

This clone appeared a few times. The CDR3 here is CASGSVGTGELFF. DNA of the CDR3: TGTGCTAGTGGCTCGGTGGGGACCGGGGAGCTGTTTTTT. This sequence joins TRBV12-5 and TRBJ2-2; D is ambiguous. From germline, CDR1 is LGHNT and CDR2 FRNRAP. Trimming pared 6 bases from V and 5 bases from J, leaving 10 bases between. The CDR3 is 13 residues long.

The chain uses TRBV6-6 and TRBJ2-7; D is ambiguous. This CDR3 contains 14 residues. Germline lookup yields CDR1 MNHNY and CDR2 SVGAGI (reference sequence). Trimming stripped 6 bases from V and 4 bases from J, with 16 bases between. CDR3 sequence (DNA): TGTGCCAGCAGCCACGGAACCTTCGAATACGAGCAGTACTTC. Protein sequence: CASSHGTFEYEQYF.

This chain links TRBV7-9 with TRBJ2-3, with 7 bases that match TRBD1. CDR3 length: 14 amino acids. Trimming took 2 bases from V and 6 from J; bases not matched to a gene: 5. Looked up from germline, CDR1 is SEHNR and CDR2 is FQNEAQ (reference sequence). This CDR3 reads CASSLQTGTDTQYF. CDR3 nucleotides: TGTGCCAGCAGCTTACAGACAGGGACGGATACGCAGTATTTT.

The V gene is TRBV7-9, the J gene TRBJ2-1; D is undetermined. The CDR3 spans 12 residues. Trimming left V 1 base short and J 8 bases short, with 6 bases between. The V gene's germline CDR1 is SEHNR and CDR2 FQNEAQ (reference sequence). In DNA, the CDR3 is TGTGCCAGCAGCTTAGAAGGTCATGAGCAGTTCTTC. It translates to CASSLEGHEQFF.

This clone was detected once. CDR3 region: CASSLWDRGVYEQYF. The CDR3 coding sequence is TGCGCCAGCAGCCTCTGGGACAGGGGGGTCTACGAGCAGTACTTC. The chain carries TRBV5-1 and TRBJ2-7, with 11 bases aligning to TRBD1. This CDR3 contains 15 residues. CDR1 is SGHRS, CDR2 YFSETQ, per germline. The V gene end was trimmed by 4 bases and the J gene end by 3 bases; junction bases not matched to a gene: 6.

V usage is TRBV30 and J usage is TRBJ2-7, with a possible D match to TRBD1 (6 bases). V shed 2 bases and J shed 3 bases, with 17 bases lying between them. Germline V gene sequence: CDR1 GTSNPN, CDR2 SVGIG (reference sequence). There are 15 residues in the CDR3. The CDR3 region is CAWSSSEGEIYEQYF. The CDR3 nucleotides are TGTGCCTGGAGTTCAAGCGAGGGGGAGATCTACGAGCAGTACTTC.

The chain has TRBV13 and TRBJ2-1; either TRBD1 or TRBD2 may supply D (6 bases each). The germline V and J ends were trimmed by 6 bases and 2 bases, with 11 bases remaining between them. CDR3 length equals 14 residues. The germline V gene has CDR1 PRHDT and CDR2 FYEKMQ (reference sequence). The CDR3 region has the DNA TGTGCCAGCAGGGAGGGGGTTGCCTACAATGAGCAGTTCTTC. This gives the protein CASREGVAYNEQFF.